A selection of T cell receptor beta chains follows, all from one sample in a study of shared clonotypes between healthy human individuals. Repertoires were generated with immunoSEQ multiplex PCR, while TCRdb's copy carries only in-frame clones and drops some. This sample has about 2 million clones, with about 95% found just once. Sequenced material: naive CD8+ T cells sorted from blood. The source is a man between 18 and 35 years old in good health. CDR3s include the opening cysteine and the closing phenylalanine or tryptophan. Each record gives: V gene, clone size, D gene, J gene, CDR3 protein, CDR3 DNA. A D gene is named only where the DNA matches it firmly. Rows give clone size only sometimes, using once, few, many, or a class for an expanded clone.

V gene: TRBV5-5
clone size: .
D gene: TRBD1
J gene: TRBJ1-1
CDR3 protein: CASSLEWTGNTEAFF
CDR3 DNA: TGTGCCAGCAGCTTGGAATGGACAGGGAACACTGAAGCTTTCTTT

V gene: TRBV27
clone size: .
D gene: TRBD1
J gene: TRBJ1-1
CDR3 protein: CASSLSPGTGLNTEAFF
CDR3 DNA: TGTGCCAGCAGTTTGAGTCCCGGGACAGGTCTAAACACTGAAGCTTTCTTT

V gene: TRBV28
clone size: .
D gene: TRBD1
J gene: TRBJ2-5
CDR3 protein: CASSFGDSQETQYF
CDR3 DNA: TGTGCCAGCAGTTTCGGGGACAGCCAAGAGACCCAGTACTTC

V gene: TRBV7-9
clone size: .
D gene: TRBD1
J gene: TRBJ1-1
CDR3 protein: CASGDGTALNTEAFF
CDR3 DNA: TGTGCCAGCGGGGACGGGACAGCACTGAACACTGAAGCTTTCTTT

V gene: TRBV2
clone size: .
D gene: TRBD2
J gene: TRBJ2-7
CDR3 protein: CASSGTGGSYEQYF
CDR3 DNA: TGTGCCAGCAGCGGGACTGGCGGGAGCTACGAGCAGTACTTC

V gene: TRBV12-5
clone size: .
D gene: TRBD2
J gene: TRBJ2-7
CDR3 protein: CASALGGGEQYF
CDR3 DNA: TGTGCTAGTGCCCTGGGGGGGGGCGAGCAGTACTTC

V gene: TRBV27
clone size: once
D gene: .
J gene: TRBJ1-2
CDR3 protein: CASSSGPPPSYGYTF
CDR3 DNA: TGTGCCAGCAGTTCCGGACCCCCCCCTTCTTATGGCTACACCTTC

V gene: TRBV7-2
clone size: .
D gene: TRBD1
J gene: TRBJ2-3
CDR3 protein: CASSLGTGGRTDTQYF
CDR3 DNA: TGTGCCAGCAGCTTAGGGACAGGGGGAAGGACAGATACGCAGTATTTT

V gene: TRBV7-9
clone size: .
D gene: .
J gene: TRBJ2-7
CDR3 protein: CASQDGLTYEQYF
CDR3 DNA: TGTGCCAGCCAGGACGGTCTGACCTACGAGCAGTACTTC

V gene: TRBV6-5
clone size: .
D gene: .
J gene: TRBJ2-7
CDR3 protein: CASSYDHSAGEQYF
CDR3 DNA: TGTGCCAGCAGTTACGATCACTCCGCGGGCGAGCAGTACTTC

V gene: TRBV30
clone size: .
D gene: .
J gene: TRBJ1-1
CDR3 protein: CAWSVQGGAFF
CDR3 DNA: TGTGCCTGGAGTGTACAAGGGGGTGCTTTCTTT

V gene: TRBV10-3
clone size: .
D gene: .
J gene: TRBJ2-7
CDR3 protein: CAISEGGRYEQYF
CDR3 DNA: TGTGCCATCAGTGAGGGGGGAAGATACGAGCAGTACTTC

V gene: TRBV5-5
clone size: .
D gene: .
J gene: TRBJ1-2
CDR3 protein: CASSLQTATNYGYTF
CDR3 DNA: TGTGCCAGCAGCTTGCAGACAGCAACTAACTATGGCTACACCTTC

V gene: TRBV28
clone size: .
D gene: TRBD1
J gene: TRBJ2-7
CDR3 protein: CASSTWGQEPYEQYF
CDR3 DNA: TGTGCCAGCTCTACCTGGGGACAGGAACCCTACGAGCAGTACTTC

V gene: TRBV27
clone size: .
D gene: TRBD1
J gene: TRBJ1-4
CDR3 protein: CASSLRQGSEKLFF
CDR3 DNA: TGTGCCAGCAGTTTAAGACAGGGAAGTGAAAAACTGTTTTTT

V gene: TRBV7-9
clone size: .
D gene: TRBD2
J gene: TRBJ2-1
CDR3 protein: CASSSTSGTGNEQFF
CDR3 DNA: TGTGCCAGCAGCTCCACTAGCGGGACGGGAAATGAGCAGTTCTTC